This TCR beta chain was found in a study of shared clonotypes between healthy human individuals. Donors, healthy HIV-negative adults, lacked recent acute infections or vaccinations. Some 90 million PBMCs served as the genomic DNA source for unsorted samples. Using immunoSEQ multiplex PCR, the repertoire was profiled, and TCRdb retains in-frame clones only, with some absent. The sample holds around 510,000 clones, about 80% seen once. Study-level results: Sampling covered nothing but blood. Tissue TCR repertoires likely differ from those found in blood.

Germline lookup yields CDR1 MDHEN and CDR2 SYDVKM. Trimming took 3 bases from V and 5 from J, leaving 11 bases between them. The CDR3 extends over 14 amino acids. About this clone itself: Its specificity is not known.

This chain links TRBV28 with TRBJ1-5, with D possibly being TRBD1 (5 bases). The material sequenced was PBMCs. The source is a woman aged 40-49 years in good health. Some clones in this sample may be carry-over from other donors' samples. CDR3 amino acids: CASSLLGRDQPQHF. CDR3 coding DNA: TGTGCCAGCAGTTTGTTGGGGCGCGATCAGCCCCAGCATTTT.